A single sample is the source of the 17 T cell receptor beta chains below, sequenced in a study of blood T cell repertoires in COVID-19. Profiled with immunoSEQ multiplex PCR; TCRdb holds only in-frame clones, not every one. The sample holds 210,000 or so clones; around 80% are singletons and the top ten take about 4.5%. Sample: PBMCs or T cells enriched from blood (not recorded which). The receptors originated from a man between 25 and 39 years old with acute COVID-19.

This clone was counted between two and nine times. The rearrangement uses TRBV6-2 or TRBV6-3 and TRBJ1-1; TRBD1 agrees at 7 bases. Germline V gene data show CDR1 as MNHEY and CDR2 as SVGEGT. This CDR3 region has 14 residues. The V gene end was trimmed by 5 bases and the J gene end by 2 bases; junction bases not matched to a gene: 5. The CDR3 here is CASSTGQPNTEAFF. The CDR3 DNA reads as TGTGCCAGCAGTACGGGACAGCCTAACACTGAAGCTTTCTTT.

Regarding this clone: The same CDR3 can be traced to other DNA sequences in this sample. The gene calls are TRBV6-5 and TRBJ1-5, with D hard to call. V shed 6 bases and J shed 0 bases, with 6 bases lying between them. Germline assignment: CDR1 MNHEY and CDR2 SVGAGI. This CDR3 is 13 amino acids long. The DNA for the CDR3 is TGTGCCAGCAGAACGGGTAGCAATCAGCCCCAGCATTTT. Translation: CASRTGSNQPQHF.

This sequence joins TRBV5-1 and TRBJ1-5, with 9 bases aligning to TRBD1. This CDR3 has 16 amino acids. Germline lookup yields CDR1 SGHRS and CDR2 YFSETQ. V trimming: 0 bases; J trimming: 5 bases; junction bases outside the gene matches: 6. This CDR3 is CASSLDGTGNHQPQHF. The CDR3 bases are TGCGCCAGCAGCTTGGATGGGACAGGGAATCATCAGCCCCAGCATTTT.

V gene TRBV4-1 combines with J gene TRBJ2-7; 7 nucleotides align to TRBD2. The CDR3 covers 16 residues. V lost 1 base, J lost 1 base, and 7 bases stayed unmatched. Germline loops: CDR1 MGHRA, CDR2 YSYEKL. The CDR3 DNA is TGCGCCAGCAGCCAAGCGTTGACTAGCTTATCCTACGAGCAGTACTTC. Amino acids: CASSQALTSLSYEQYF.

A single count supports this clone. The CDR3 DNA reads as TGTGCCAGCAGTAAGGGGACTAGAGGTTTCGATGAGCAGTTCTTC. Its translation is CASSKGTRGFDEQFF. The chain is built from TRBV28 and TRBJ2-1, with 8 bases aligning to TRBD2. CDR3 length: 15 residues. The germline V gene encodes CDR1 MDHEN and CDR2 SYDVKM. Trimming cost V 5 bases and J 8 bases; bases outside gene matches: 11. Complete variable domain (other parts from reference TRBV28 and TRBJ2-1): DVKVTQSSRYLVKRTGEKVFLECVQDMDHENMFWYRQDPGLGLRLIYFSYDVKMKEKGDIPEGYSVSREKKERFSLILESASTNQTSMYLCASSKGTRGFDEQFFGPGTRLTVL.

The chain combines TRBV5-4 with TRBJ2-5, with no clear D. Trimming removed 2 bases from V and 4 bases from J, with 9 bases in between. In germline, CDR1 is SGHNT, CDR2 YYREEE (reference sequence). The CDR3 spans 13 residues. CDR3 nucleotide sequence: TGTGCCAGCAGCTTATTCAACGGAGAGACCCAGTACTTC. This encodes CASSLFNGETQYF.

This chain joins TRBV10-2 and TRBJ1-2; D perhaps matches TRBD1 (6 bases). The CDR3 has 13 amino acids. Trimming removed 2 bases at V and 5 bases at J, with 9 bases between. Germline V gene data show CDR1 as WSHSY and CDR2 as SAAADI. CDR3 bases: TGCGCCAGCAGTGAGGAGGGGGAGTATGGCTACACCTTC. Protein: CASSEEGEYGYTF.

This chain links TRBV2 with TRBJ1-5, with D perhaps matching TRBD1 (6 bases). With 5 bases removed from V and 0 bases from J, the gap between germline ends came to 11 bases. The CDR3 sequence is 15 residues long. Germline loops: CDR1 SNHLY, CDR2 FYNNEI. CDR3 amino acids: CASSRDNYSNQPQHF. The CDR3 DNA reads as TGTGCCAGCAGTCGGGACAACTATAGCAATCAGCCCCAGCATTTT. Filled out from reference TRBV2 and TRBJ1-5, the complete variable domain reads EPEVTQTPSHQVTQMGQEVILRCVPISNHLYFYWYRQILGQKVEFLVSFYNNEISEKSEIFDDQFSVERPDGSNFTLKIRSTKLEDSAMYFCASSRDNYSNQPQHFGDGTRLSIL.

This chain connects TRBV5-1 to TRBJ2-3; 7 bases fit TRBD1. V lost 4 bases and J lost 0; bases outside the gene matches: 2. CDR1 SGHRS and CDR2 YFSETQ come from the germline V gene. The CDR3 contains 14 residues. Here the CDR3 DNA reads TGCGCCAGCAGCATGGGACAGAGCACAGATACGCAGTATTTT. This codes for CASSMGQSTDTQYF.

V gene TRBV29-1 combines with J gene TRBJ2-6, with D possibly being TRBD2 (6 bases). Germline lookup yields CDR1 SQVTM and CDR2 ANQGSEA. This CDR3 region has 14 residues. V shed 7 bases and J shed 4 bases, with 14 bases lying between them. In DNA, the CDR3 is TGCAGCGGCCTGACGGGGGTAGGGGCCAACGTCCTGACTTTC. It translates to CSGLTGVGANVLTF.

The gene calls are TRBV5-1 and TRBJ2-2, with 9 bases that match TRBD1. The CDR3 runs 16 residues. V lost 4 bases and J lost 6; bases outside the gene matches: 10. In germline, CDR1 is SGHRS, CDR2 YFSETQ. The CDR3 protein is CASSPFGQGSSGELFF. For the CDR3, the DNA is TGCGCCAGCAGCCCGTTCGGACAGGGGAGTTCCGGGGAGCTGTTTTTT.

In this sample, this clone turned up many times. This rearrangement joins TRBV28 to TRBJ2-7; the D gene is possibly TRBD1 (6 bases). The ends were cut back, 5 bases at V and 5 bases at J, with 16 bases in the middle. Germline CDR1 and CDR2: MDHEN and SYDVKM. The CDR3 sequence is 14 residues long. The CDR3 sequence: CASSNREPIDEQYF. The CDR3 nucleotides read TGTGCCAGCAGTAACAGGGAGCCTATAGACGAGCAGTACTTC.

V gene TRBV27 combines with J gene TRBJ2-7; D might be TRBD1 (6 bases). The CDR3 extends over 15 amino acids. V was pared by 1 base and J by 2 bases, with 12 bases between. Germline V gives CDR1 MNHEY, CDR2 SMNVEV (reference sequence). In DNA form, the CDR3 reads TGTGCCAGCAGTTTATTAGGGACACAGGCCTACGAGCAGTACTTC. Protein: CASSLLGTQAYEQYF.

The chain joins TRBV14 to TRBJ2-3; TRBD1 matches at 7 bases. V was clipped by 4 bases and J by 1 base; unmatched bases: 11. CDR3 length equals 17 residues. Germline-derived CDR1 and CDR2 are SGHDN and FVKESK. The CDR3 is CASSPTGTVFGTDTQYF. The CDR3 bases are TGTGCCAGCAGCCCGACCGGGACAGTTTTCGGCACAGATACGCAGTATTTT.

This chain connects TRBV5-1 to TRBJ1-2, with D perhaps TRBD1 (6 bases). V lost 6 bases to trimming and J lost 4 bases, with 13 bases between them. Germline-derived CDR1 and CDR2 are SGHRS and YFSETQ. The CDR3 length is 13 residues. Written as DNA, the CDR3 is TGCGCCAGCACGCCGGACAGCGGCTATGGCTACACCTTC. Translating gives CASTPDSGYGYTF.

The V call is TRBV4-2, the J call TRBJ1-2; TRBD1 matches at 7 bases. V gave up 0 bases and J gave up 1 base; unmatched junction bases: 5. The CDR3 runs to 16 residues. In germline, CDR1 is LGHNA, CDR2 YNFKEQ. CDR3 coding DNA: TGTGCCAGCAGCCAAGAAGGGGGCGGTCTTAACTATGGCTACACCTTC. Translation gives CASSQEGGGLNYGYTF.

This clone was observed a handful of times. CDR3 amino acids: CASSIPGIYGYTF. The CDR3 bases are TGTGCCAGTAGTATACCAGGGATCTATGGCTACACCTTC. The genes are TRBV19 and TRBJ1-2, with D tentatively TRBD1 (5 bases). The CDR3 runs to 13 residues. Trimming removed 2 bases at V and 4 bases at J, with 8 bases between. Per the germline V gene, CDR1 is LNHDA and CDR2 is SQIVND (reference sequence).